Shown below are 2 T cell receptor beta chains from a single sample sequenced in a study of control samples from healthy donors and cancer patients. Libraries were prepared by immunoSEQ multiplex PCR; TCRdb keeps only in-frame clonotypes and omits some of them. The repertoire holds 150,000 to 200,000 clones, with roughly 94% as singletons. The sequencing input was blood. The receptors derive from a young woman in good health.

This clone has a single count. The chain uses TRBV5-1 and TRBJ2-2, with 7 bases matching TRBD1. V shed 4 bases, J shed 5 bases, and the junction held 8 bases outside the gene matches. CDR3 length: 15 amino acids. Germline loops: CDR1 SGHRS, CDR2 YFSETQ. The CDR3 loop is CASSARQGDTGELFF. The CDR3 DNA sequence: TGCGCCAGCAGCGCCCGACAGGGAGATACCGGGGAGCTGTTTTTT.

The rearrangement uses TRBV6-5 and TRBJ1-2, with D tentatively TRBD1 (6 bases). V was trimmed by 8 bases and J by 5 bases, leaving 15 bases between them. The length of the CDR3 is 13 residues. Germline V lookup: CDR1 MNHEY, CDR2 SVGAGI. The CDR3 region is CASFGGGKYGYTF. Here the CDR3 DNA reads TGTGCCAGCTTCGGTGGGGGCAAGTATGGCTACACCTTC.